The T cell receptor (beta chain) described here comes from a study of T cell repertoires in cytomegalovirus infection. Study-wide points: CMV-specific TCR beta clonotypes restricted by HLA-C dominated the ex vivo response. Carriage of CMV together with the relevant HLA was identifiable through cumulative public TCR beta family frequency.

This CDR3 spans 14 amino acids. Trimming pared 7 bases from V and 8 bases from J, leaving 17 bases between. Per germline, CDR1 SEHNR and CDR2 FQNEAQ (reference sequence). Notes on this clonotype: Its specificity is not known.

A single record per CDR3 protein comes from TCRdb applying MiXCR to the reads. The repertoire holds fewer than 700,000 distinct CDR3 sequences, with approximately 25% as singletons. The chain joins TRBV7-9 to TRBJ1-4; D remains ambiguous. The origin of this receptor is a human donor in good health (CMV status not recorded). Some clones in this sample may be carry-over from other donors' samples. Sequencing was carried out using CD8+ T cells from PBMCs. The chain's CDR3 is CASTGGEGKEKLFF. CDR3 in DNA: TGTGCCAGCACCGGTGGGGAGGGTAAAGAAAAACTGTTTTTT.